The T cell receptor beta chain under discussion was sequenced for a study of blood T cell repertoires in COVID-19. Study-wide background: The United States, Italy and Spain were the sources of the acute and convalescent COVID-19 samples. The cDNA or gDNA used as material had been derived from T cells, B-cell-depleted T cells, or PBMCs.

Authors' methods: Reference gene primer amplification gave estimated nucleated cell counts. Profiling relied on immunoSEQ multiplex PCR, and the TCRdb table lists in-frame clones only, not all of them. V and J calls and clone size are as listed in that table; D and trimming were resolved from the DNA. Counted here are tens of thousands of clones, less than 85% occurring once; the ten biggest clones make up around 10%. The material sequenced was peripheral blood. The sequence was collected from a human donor in a cohort sampled during active COVID-19.

CDR3 protein: CASSASGSVIDEQFF. Here the CDR3 DNA reads TGTGCCAGCAGCGCTAGCGGGAGCGTGATTGATGAGCAGTTCTTC. The chain has TRBV7-6 and TRBJ2-1; 10 nucleotides agree with TRBD2. The CDR3 totals 15 residues. Germline V gene lookup returns CDR1 SGHVS and CDR2 FNYEAQ. The J segment lost 8 bases and the V segment lost 5 bases, leaving 9 bases of the junction unmatched.